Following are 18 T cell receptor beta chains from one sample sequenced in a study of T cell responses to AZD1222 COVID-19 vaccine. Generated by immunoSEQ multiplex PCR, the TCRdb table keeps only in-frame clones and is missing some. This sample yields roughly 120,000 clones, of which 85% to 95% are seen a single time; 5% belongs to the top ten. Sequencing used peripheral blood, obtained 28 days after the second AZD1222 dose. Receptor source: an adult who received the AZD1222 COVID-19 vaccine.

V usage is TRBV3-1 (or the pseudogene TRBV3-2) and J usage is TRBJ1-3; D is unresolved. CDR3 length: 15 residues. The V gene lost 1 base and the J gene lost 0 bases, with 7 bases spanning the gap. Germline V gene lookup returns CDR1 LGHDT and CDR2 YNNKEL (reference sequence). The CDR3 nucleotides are TGTGCCAGCAGCCAAGGACCCTACTCTGGAAACACCATATATTTT. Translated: CASSQGPYSGNTIYF.

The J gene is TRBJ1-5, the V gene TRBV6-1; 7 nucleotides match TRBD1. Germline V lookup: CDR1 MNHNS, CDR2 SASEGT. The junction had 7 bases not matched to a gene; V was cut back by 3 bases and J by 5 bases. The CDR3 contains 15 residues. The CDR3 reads CASSEAGGTYQPQHF. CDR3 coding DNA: TGTGCCAGCAGTGAGGCAGGGGGGACCTATCAGCCCCAGCATTTT.

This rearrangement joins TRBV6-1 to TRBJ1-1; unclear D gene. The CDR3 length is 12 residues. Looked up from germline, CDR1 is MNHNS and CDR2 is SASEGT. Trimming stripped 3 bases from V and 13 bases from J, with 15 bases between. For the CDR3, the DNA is TGTGCCAGCAGTGAGAACACAAGAAATGGTTTCTTT. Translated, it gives CASSENTRNGFF.

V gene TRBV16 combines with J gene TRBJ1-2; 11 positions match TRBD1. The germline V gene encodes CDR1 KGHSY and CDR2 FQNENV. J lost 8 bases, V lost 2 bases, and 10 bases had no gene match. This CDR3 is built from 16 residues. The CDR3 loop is CASSQSSGQGGYGYTF. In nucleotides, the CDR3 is TGTGCCAGCAGCCAAAGCTCGGGACAGGGGGGCTACGGCTACACCTTC.

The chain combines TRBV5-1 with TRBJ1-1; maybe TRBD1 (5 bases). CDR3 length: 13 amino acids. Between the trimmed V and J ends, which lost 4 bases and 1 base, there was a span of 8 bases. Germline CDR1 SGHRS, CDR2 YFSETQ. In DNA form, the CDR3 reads TGCGCCAGCAGCCAAACAGGGAACACTGAAGCTTTCTTT. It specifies CASSQTGNTEAFF. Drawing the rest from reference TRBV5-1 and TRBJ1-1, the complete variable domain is KAGVTQTPRYLIKTRGQQVTLSCSPISGHRSVSWYQQTPGQGLQFLFEYFSETQRNKGNFPGRFSGRQFSNSRSEMNVSTLELGDSALYLCASSQTGNTEAFFGQGTRLTVV.

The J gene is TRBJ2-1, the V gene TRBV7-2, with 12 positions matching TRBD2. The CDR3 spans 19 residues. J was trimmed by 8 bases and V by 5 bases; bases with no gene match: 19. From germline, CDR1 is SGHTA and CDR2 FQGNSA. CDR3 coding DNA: TGTGCCAGCAGCCTCTACAGAAACTTGCTAGCGGGGGGGCCATATGAGCAGTTCTTC. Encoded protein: CASSLYRNLLAGGPYEQFF. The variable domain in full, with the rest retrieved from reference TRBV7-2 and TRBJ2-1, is GAGVSQSPSNKVTEKGKDVELRCDPISGHTALYWYRQSLGQGLEFLIYFQGNSAPDKSGLPSDRFSAERTGGSVSTLTIQRTQQEDSAVYLCASSLYRNLLAGGPYEQFFGPGTRLTVL.

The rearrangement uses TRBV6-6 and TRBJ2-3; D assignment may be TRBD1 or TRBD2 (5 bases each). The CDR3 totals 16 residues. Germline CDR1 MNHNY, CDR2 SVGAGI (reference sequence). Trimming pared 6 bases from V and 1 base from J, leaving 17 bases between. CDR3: CASSKPQGVGTDTQYF. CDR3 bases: TGTGCCAGCAGCAAGCCCCAGGGAGTTGGCACAGATACGCAGTATTTT.

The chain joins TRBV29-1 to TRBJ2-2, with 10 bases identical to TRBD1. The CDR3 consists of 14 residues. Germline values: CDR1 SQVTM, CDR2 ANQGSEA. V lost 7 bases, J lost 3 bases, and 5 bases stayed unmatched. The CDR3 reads CSARGQGDTGELFF. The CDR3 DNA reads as TGCAGCGCCCGAGGACAGGGGGACACCGGGGAGCTGTTTTTT.

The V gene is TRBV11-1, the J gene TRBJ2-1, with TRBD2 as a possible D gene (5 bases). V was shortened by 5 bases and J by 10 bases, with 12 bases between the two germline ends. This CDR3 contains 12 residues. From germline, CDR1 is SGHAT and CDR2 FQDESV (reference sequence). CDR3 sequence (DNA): TGTGCCAGCAGCCTCGTTCCGGGGGAGCAGTTCTTC. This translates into CASSLVPGEQFF.

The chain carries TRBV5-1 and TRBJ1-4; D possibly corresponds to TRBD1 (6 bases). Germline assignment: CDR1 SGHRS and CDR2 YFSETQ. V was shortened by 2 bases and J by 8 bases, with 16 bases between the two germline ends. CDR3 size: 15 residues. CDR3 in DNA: TGCGCCAGCAGCTTCCGGGGGGCGGTCGGAGAAAAACTGTTTTTT. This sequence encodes CASSFRGAVGEKLFF.

CDR3 coding DNA: TGCAGCGTCGGGTACACAGGGTACCCCTACAATGAGCAGTTCTTC. Translating it yields CSVGYTGYPYNEQFF. The chain uses TRBV29-1 and TRBJ2-1; maybe TRBD1 (6 bases). Germline assignment: CDR1 SQVTM and CDR2 ANQGSEA. V was cut by 6 bases and J by 2 bases, with 17 bases left in between. This CDR3 is 15 amino acids long.

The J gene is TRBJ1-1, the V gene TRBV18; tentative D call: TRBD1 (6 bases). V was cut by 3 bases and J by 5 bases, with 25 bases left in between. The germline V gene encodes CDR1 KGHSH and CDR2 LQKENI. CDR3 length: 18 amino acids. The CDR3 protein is CASSPLPGADIGGTEAFF. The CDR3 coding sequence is TGTGCCAGCTCACCCCTCCCGGGGGCTGACATAGGAGGTACTGAAGCTTTCTTT.

In nucleotides, the CDR3 is TGTGCCAGCAGCTCCCGGGACAAGGGGGCATACGAGCAGTACTTC. Amino acids: CASSSRDKGAYEQYF. The rearrangement uses TRBV7-9 and TRBJ2-7, with 7 bases matching TRBD1. The CDR3 totals 15 residues. The germline V gene has CDR1 SEHNR and CDR2 FQNEAQ (reference sequence). After removal of 4 bases from V and 4 bases from J, the junction contained 10 bases not matched to a gene.

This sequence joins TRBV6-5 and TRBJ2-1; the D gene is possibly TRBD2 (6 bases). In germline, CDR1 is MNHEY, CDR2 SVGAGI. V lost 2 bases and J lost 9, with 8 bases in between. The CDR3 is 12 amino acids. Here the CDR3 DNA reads TGTGCCAGCAGTTACCGGGGGACTGAGCAGTTCTTC. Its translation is CASSYRGTEQFF.

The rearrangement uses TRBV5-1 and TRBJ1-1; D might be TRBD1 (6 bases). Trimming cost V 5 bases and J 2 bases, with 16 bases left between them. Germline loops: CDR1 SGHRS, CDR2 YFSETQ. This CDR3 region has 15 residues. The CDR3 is CASSQTGVYNTEAFF. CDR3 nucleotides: TGCGCCAGCAGTCAGACAGGCGTTTATAACACTGAAGCTTTCTTT.

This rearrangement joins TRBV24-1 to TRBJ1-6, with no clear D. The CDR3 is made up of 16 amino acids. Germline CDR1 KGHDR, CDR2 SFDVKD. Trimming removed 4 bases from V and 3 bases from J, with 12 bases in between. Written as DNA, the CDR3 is TGTGCCACCAGTGACCGGGGTTGGGACTATAATTCACCCCTCCACTTT. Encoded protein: CATSDRGWDYNSPLHF.

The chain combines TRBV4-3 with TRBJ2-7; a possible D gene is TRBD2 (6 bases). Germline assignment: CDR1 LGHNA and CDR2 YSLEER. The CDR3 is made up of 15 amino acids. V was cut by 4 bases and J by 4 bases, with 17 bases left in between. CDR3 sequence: CASSPSAGGNYEQYF. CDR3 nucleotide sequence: TGCGCCAGCAGCCCGAGTGCCGGGGGAAATTACGAGCAGTACTTC.

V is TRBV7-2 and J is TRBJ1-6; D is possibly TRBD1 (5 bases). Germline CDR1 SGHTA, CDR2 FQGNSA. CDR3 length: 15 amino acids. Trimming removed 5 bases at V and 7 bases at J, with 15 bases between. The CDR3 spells CASSPRDGKNSPLHF. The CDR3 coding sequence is TGTGCCAGCAGCCCCCGGGACGGAAAAAATTCACCCCTCCACTTT.